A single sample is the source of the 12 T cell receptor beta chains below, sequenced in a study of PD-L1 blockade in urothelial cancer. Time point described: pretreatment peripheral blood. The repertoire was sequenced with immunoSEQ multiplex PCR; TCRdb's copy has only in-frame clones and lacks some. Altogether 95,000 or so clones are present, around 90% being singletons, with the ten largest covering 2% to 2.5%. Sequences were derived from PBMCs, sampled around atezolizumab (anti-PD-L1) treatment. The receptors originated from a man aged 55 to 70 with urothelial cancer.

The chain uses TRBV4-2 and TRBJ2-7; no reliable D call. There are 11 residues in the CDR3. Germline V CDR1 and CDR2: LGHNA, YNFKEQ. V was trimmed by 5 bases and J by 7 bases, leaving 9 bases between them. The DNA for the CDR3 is TGTGCCAGCAGCTTGGCCGAAGAGCAGTACTTC. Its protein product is CASSLAEEQYF.

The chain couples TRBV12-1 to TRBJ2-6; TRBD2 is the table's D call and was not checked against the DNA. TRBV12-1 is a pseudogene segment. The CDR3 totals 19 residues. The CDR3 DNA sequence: TGTGCCAGCAGTACACCACCCGGGGGGGCGCCCTCTGGGGCCAACGTCCTGACTTTC. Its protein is CASSTPPGGAPSGANVLTF.

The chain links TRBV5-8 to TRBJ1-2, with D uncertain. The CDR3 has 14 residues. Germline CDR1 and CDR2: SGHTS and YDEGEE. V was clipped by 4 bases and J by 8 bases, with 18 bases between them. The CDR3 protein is CASSVGVGPGGYTF. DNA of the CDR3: TGTGCCAGCAGCGTAGGCGTGGGCCCAGGCGGCTACACCTTC. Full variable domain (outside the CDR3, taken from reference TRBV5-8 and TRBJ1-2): EAGVTQSPTHLIKTRGQQATLRCSPISGHTSVYWYQQALGLGLQFLLWYDEGEERNRGNFPPRFSGRQFPNYSSELNVNALELEDSALYLCASSVGVGPGGYTFGSGTRLTVV.

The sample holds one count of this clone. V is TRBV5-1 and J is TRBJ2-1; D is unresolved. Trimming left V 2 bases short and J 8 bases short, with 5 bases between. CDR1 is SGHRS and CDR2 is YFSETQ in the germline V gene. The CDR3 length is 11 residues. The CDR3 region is CASSLEDEQFF. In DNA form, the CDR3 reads TGCGCCAGCAGCTTAGAGGATGAGCAGTTCTTC.

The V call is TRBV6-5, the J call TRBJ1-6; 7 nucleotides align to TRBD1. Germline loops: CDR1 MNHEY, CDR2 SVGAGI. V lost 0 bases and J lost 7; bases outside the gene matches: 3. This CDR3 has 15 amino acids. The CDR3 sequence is CASSYSQGRNSPLHF. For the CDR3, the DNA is TGTGCCAGCAGTTACTCACAGGGGAGGAATTCACCCCTCCACTTT.

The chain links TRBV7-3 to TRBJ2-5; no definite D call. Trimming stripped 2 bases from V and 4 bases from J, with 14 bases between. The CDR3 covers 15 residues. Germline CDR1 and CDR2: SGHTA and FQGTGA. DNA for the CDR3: TGTGCCAGCAGCTTATCCCCATTGGCCCTAGAGACCCAGTACTTC. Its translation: CASSLSPLALETQYF.

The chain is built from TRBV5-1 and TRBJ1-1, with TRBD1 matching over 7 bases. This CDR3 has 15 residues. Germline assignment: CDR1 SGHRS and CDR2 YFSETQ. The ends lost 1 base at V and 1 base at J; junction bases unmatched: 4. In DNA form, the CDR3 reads TGCGCCAGCAGCTTGCAGACAGGGACGAACACTGAAGCTTTCTTT. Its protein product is CASSLQTGTNTEAFF.

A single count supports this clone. CDR3 nucleotides: TGTGCCAGCAGTAGGAGCGGGAGCAATCAGCCCCAGCATTTT. It specifies CASSRSGSNQPQHF. The V call is TRBV9, the J call TRBJ1-5; D uncertain. This CDR3 region has 14 residues. Germline values: CDR1 SGDLS, CDR2 YYNGEE. V lost 5 bases, J lost 1 base, and 10 bases lay in between.

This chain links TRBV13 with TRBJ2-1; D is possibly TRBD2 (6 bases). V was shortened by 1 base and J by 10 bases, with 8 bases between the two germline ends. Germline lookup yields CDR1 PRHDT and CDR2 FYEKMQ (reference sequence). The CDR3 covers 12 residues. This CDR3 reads CASSLAGDEQFF. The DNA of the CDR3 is TGTGCCAGCAGCTTAGCGGGAGACGAGCAGTTCTTC.

CDR3 region: CASSEEQGAGKLFF. The CDR3 DNA reads TGTGCCAGCAGTGAGGAACAGGGGGCCGGAAAACTGTTTTTT. J is TRBJ1-4 and V is TRBV2, with 9 bases matching TRBD1. The CDR3 is 14 residues long. The V gene end was trimmed by 3 bases and the J gene end by 10 bases; junction bases not matched to a gene: 6. Germline CDR1 is SNHLY and CDR2 is FYNNEI.

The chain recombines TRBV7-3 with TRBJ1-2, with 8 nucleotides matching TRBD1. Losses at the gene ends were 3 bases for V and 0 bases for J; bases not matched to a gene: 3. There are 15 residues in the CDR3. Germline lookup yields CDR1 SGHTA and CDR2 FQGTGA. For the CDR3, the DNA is TGTGCCAGCAGCTTGGACAGGGTAGCTAACTATGGCTACACCTTC. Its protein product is CASSLDRVANYGYTF.

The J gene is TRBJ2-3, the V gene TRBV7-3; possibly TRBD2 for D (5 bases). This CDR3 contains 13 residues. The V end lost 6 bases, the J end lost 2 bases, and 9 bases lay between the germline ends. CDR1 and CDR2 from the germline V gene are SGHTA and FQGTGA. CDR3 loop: CASSRGNTDTQYF. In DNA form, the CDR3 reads TGTGCCAGCAGTCGGGGAAACACAGATACGCAGTATTTT.